The rows below give T cell receptor beta chains drawn from one sample of a study of cytomegalovirus exposure and HLA in healthy donors. Profiled with immunoSEQ multiplex PCR; TCRdb holds only in-frame clones, not every one. The sample consists of around 70,000 clones, 62% of them appearing once. Sequencing was performed on PBMCs. The receptors were sampled from a man aged 30 to 39 in good health and CMV-seronegative. The CDR3 runs from the conserved cysteine through the conserved F or W. Fields, in order: CDR3 protein, CDR3 DNA, CDR3 length, D gene, J gene, V gene, clone size. A D gene is named only where the DNA matches it firmly. Expanded clones are given a class, and other clones once, few, many or no size at all.

cdr3_aa: CASSQGLADEQYF
cdr3_nt: TGCGCCAGCAGCCAAGGCTTAGCAGACGAGCAGTACTTC
cdr3_length: 13
d_call: -
j_call: TRBJ2-7
v_call: TRBV4-1
clone_size: -

cdr3_aa: CASSVAWQNYEQYF
cdr3_nt: TGTGCCAGCAGCGTAGCTTGGCAGAACTACGAGCAGTACTTC
cdr3_length: 14
d_call: -
j_call: TRBJ2-7
v_call: TRBV9
clone_size: -

cdr3_aa: CASSVDRTTDTQYF
cdr3_nt: TGTGCCAGCAGTGTGGACAGGACCACAGATACGCAGTATTTT
cdr3_length: 14
d_call: TRBD1
j_call: TRBJ2-3
v_call: TRBV6-5
clone_size: -

cdr3_aa: CAWTGLAPTEQFF
cdr3_nt: TGTGCCTGGACAGGACTAGCTCCTACTGAGCAGTTCTTC
cdr3_length: 13
d_call: TRBD2
j_call: TRBJ2-1
v_call: TRBV30
clone_size: few

cdr3_aa: CASRGAAPNEQFF
cdr3_nt: TGCGCCAGCAGGGGGGCGGCCCCTAATGAGCAGTTCTTC
cdr3_length: 13
d_call: -
j_call: TRBJ2-1
v_call: TRBV5-1
clone_size: -

cdr3_aa: CASSVGTPAGETQYF
cdr3_nt: TGTGCCAGCAGCGTAGGGACACCCGCGGGGGAGACCCAGTACTTC
cdr3_length: 15
d_call: -
j_call: TRBJ2-5
v_call: TRBV9
clone_size: -

cdr3_aa: CASNPTGSNTIYF
cdr3_nt: TGTGCCAGCAACCCGACAGGGTCGAACACCATATATTTT
cdr3_length: 13
d_call: TRBD1
j_call: TRBJ1-3
v_call: TRBV6-5
clone_size: -

cdr3_aa: CASSQGLAGVETQYF
cdr3_nt: TGTGCCAGCAGTCAGGGACTAGCGGGGGTGGAGACCCAGTACTTC
cdr3_length: 15
d_call: TRBD2
j_call: TRBJ2-5
v_call: TRBV25-1
clone_size: few

cdr3_aa: CATQAPGDGGYTF
cdr3_nt: TGTGCCACCCAGGCACCGGGGGACGGGGGCTACACCTTC
cdr3_length: 13
d_call: -
j_call: TRBJ1-2
v_call: TRBV6-5
clone_size: -

cdr3_aa: CATSRKRAGTEAFF
cdr3_nt: TGTGCCACCAGCAGAAAACGGGCGGGGACTGAAGCTTTCTTT
cdr3_length: 14
d_call: -
j_call: TRBJ1-1
v_call: TRBV15
clone_size: -

cdr3_aa: CASSRDRGALYEQYF
cdr3_nt: TGTGCCAGCAGTCGGGACAGGGGGGCCCTTTACGAGCAGTACTTC
cdr3_length: 15
d_call: TRBD1
j_call: TRBJ2-7
v_call: TRBV27
clone_size: few

cdr3_aa: CASSLAHVLGPYNEQFF
cdr3_nt: TGTGCCAGCAGCTTAGCGCACGTTCTGGGGCCCTACAATGAGCAGTTCTTC
cdr3_length: 17
d_call: -
j_call: TRBJ2-1
v_call: TRBV7-2
clone_size: -

cdr3_aa: CASQRRINEKLFF
cdr3_nt: TGTGCCAGCCAGAGGCGGATCAATGAAAAACTGTTTTTT
cdr3_length: 13
d_call: -
j_call: TRBJ1-4
v_call: TRBV6-5
clone_size: few

cdr3_aa: CASRLLNPAGEKLFF
cdr3_nt: TGTGCCAGCAGGCTCCTAAATCCGGCAGGAGAAAAACTGTTTTTT
cdr3_length: 15
d_call: -
j_call: TRBJ1-4
v_call: TRBV6-6
clone_size: few

cdr3_aa: CASTGTISYNEQFF
cdr3_nt: TGTGCCAGCACCGGGACTATATCCTACAATGAGCAGTTCTTC
cdr3_length: 14
d_call: TRBD2
j_call: TRBJ2-1
v_call: TRBV6-6
clone_size: -

cdr3_aa: CASSTLGTGLQETQYF
cdr3_nt: TGTGCCAGCAGCACGCTGGGGACAGGCCTTCAAGAGACCCAGTACTTC
cdr3_length: 16
d_call: TRBD1
j_call: TRBJ2-5
v_call: TRBV9
clone_size: -

cdr3_aa: CAISEVLETYEQYF
cdr3_nt: TGTGCCATCAGTGAAGTGTTGGAGACCTACGAGCAGTACTTC
cdr3_length: 14
d_call: -
j_call: TRBJ2-7
v_call: TRBV10-3
clone_size: -

cdr3_aa: CSVEDPSPHTDTQYF
cdr3_nt: TGCAGCGTTGAAGATCCCAGTCCTCACACAGATACGCAGTATTTT
cdr3_length: 15
d_call: -
j_call: TRBJ2-3
v_call: TRBV29-1
clone_size: -

cdr3_aa: CASSQEFRVAYGYTF
cdr3_nt: TGCGCCAGCAGCCAAGAGTTCAGGGTAGCCTATGGCTACACCTTC
cdr3_length: 15
d_call: -
j_call: TRBJ1-2
v_call: TRBV4-1
clone_size: -

cdr3_aa: CASSGDPRDRGIEQYF
cdr3_nt: TGCGCCAGCAGCGGGGATCCCCGGGACAGGGGCATCGAGCAGTACTTC
cdr3_length: 16
d_call: TRBD1
j_call: TRBJ2-7
v_call: TRBV5-1
clone_size: -

cdr3_aa: CASSLSETYEQYF
cdr3_nt: TGTGCCAGCAGTTTATCGGAGACCTACGAGCAGTACTTC
cdr3_length: 13
d_call: -
j_call: TRBJ2-7
v_call: TRBV27
clone_size: -

cdr3_aa: CASSLGEGQGLSSYEQYF
cdr3_nt: TGCGCCAGCAGCTTGGGTGAGGGACAGGGATTAAGCTCCTACGAGCAGTACTTC
cdr3_length: 18
d_call: TRBD1
j_call: TRBJ2-7
v_call: TRBV5-1
clone_size: few

cdr3_aa: CASSLRGINQPQHF
cdr3_nt: TGTGCCAGCAGCTTGAGGGGTATTAATCAGCCCCAGCATTTT
cdr3_length: 14
d_call: -
j_call: TRBJ1-5
v_call: TRBV5-6
clone_size: -

cdr3_aa: CATSRGRANYGYTF
cdr3_nt: TGTGCCACCAGCAGAGGAAGAGCTAACTATGGCTACACCTTC
cdr3_length: 14
d_call: -
j_call: TRBJ1-2
v_call: TRBV15
clone_size: -

cdr3_aa: CASSHTLGQGLYEQYF
cdr3_nt: TGTGCCAGCAGCCATACTCTGGGACAGGGCCTCTACGAGCAGTACTTC
cdr3_length: 16
d_call: TRBD1
j_call: TRBJ2-7
v_call: TRBV14
clone_size: -

cdr3_aa: CSVSRGWTGSTNEQFF
cdr3_nt: TGCAGCGTATCCCGGGGTTGGACAGGGAGTACCAATGAGCAGTTCTTC
cdr3_length: 16
d_call: TRBD1
j_call: TRBJ2-1
v_call: TRBV29-1
clone_size: -

cdr3_aa: CASSQVIAGAQETQYF
cdr3_nt: TGTGCCAGCAGCCAAGTGATCGCGGGGGCGCAAGAGACCCAGTACTTC
cdr3_length: 16
d_call: -
j_call: TRBJ2-5
v_call: TRBV4-2
clone_size: -

cdr3_aa: CASNRGQDKNIQYF
cdr3_nt: TGTGCCAGTAATAGGGGACAGGATAAAAACATTCAGTACTTC
cdr3_length: 14
d_call: TRBD1
j_call: TRBJ2-4
v_call: TRBV19
clone_size: -

cdr3_aa: CASSQALGQGSYNEQFF
cdr3_nt: TGCGCCAGCAGCCAAGCTTTAGGACAGGGCTCCTACAATGAGCAGTTCTTC
cdr3_length: 17
d_call: TRBD1
j_call: TRBJ2-1
v_call: TRBV4-1
clone_size: few

cdr3_aa: CASSLRDRIYEQYF
cdr3_nt: TGTGCCAGCAGCCTCCGGGACAGGATCTACGAGCAGTACTTC
cdr3_length: 14
d_call: TRBD1
j_call: TRBJ2-7
v_call: TRBV14
clone_size: -

cdr3_aa: CATSSGRQGVNSPLHF
cdr3_nt: TGTGCCACCAGCAGTGGAAGACAGGGGGTTAATTCACCCCTCCACTTT
cdr3_length: 16
d_call: TRBD1
j_call: TRBJ1-6
v_call: TRBV15
clone_size: -

cdr3_aa: CASRIRDSNSPLHF
cdr3_nt: TGTGCCAGTAGGATTCGGGACAGCAATTCACCCCTCCACTTT
cdr3_length: 14
d_call: TRBD1
j_call: TRBJ1-6
v_call: TRBV19
clone_size: -

cdr3_aa: CASSLVFRDNEQFF
cdr3_nt: TGTGCCAGCAGCTTAGTATTCCGAGACAATGAGCAGTTCTTC
cdr3_length: 14
d_call: -
j_call: TRBJ2-1
v_call: TRBV7-9
clone_size: -

cdr3_aa: CAGSLAQGGGYTF
cdr3_nt: TGTGCCGGCAGCTTAGCGCAGGGTGGAGGCTACACCTTC
cdr3_length: 13
d_call: -
j_call: TRBJ1-2
v_call: TRBV7-2
clone_size: -

cdr3_aa: CSVKTDFYGYTF
cdr3_nt: TGCAGCGTTAAGACAGACTTCTATGGCTACACCTTC
cdr3_length: 12
d_call: -
j_call: TRBJ1-2
v_call: TRBV29-1
clone_size: -

cdr3_aa: CASREGPYEQYF
cdr3_nt: TGTGCCAGCAGGGAGGGACCATACGAGCAGTACTTC
cdr3_length: 12
d_call: -
j_call: TRBJ2-7
v_call: TRBV2
clone_size: once

cdr3_aa: CASSGGTVRETQYF
cdr3_nt: TGTGCCAGCAGCGGAGGGACAGTTCGAGAGACCCAGTACTTC
cdr3_length: 14
d_call: -
j_call: TRBJ2-5
v_call: TRBV6-5
clone_size: few

cdr3_aa: CASSLGTTYEQYF
cdr3_nt: TGCGCCAGCAGCTTGGGGACTACCTACGAGCAGTACTTC
cdr3_length: 13
d_call: -
j_call: TRBJ2-7
v_call: TRBV5-1
clone_size: -

cdr3_aa: CASSLTGQGQPQHF
cdr3_nt: TGTGCCAGCAGTTTGACGGGCCAGGGTCAGCCCCAGCATTTT
cdr3_length: 14
d_call: -
j_call: TRBJ1-5
v_call: TRBV25-1
clone_size: -

cdr3_aa: CASSPRPGLAGQQYF
cdr3_nt: TGCGCCAGCAGCCCCCGCCCGGGACTAGCGGGGCAGCAGTATTTT
cdr3_length: 15
d_call: TRBD2
j_call: TRBJ2-3
v_call: TRBV4-1
clone_size: -

cdr3_aa: CASSPWGGQGYTF
cdr3_nt: TGTGCCAGCAGCCCATGGGGAGGGCAAGGCTACACCTTC
cdr3_length: 13
d_call: -
j_call: TRBJ1-2
v_call: TRBV7-9
clone_size: -

cdr3_aa: CSGTTSSYNEQFF
cdr3_nt: TGCAGCGGGACCACTAGTAGCTACAATGAGCAGTTCTTC
cdr3_length: 13
d_call: -
j_call: TRBJ2-1
v_call: TRBV29-1
clone_size: -

cdr3_aa: CASSLQGLAVSNEQYF
cdr3_nt: TGCGCCAGCAGCCTTCAGGGACTAGCGGTCAGCAACGAGCAGTACTTC
cdr3_length: 16
d_call: TRBD2
j_call: TRBJ2-7
v_call: TRBV5-1
clone_size: few

cdr3_aa: CAWATGISYNSPLHF
cdr3_nt: TGTGCCTGGGCAACGGGAATTTCCTATAATTCACCCCTCCACTTT
cdr3_length: 15
d_call: -
j_call: TRBJ1-6
v_call: TRBV30
clone_size: -

cdr3_aa: CASSANRGNTEAFF
cdr3_nt: TGTGCCAGCAGCGCAAACAGGGGGAACACTGAAGCTTTCTTT
cdr3_length: 14
d_call: TRBD1
j_call: TRBJ1-1
v_call: TRBV11-3
clone_size: -

cdr3_aa: CASSDSGASDTQYF
cdr3_nt: TGTGCCAGCAGTGACTCGGGAGCTTCAGATACGCAGTATTTT
cdr3_length: 14
d_call: -
j_call: TRBJ2-3
v_call: TRBV6-4
clone_size: few

cdr3_aa: CASRPGTGGSYEQYF
cdr3_nt: TGTGCCAGCAGACCCGGGACAGGGGGCTCCTACGAGCAGTACTTC
cdr3_length: 15
d_call: TRBD1
j_call: TRBJ2-7
v_call: TRBV7-9
clone_size: -